The clone carrying this T cell receptor beta chain was observed a handful of times. Its antigen is currently unknown. These data originate in a study of T cell repertoires in cytomegalovirus infection. Overall study: Evidence of both CMV infection and a matching HLA type came from public TCR beta signatures.

CDR1 MNHEY and CDR2 SVGEGT come from the germline V gene. The CDR3 sequence is 15 residues long. Trimming cost V 6 bases and J 2 bases, with 14 bases left between them. TCRdb ran MiXCR on the reads and lists one entry per CDR3 protein. The sample lists 830,000 or so distinct CDR3 sequences; roughly 33% were seen once. The receptor comes from a human donor in good health (CMV status not recorded). Some clones in this sample may be carry-over from other donors' samples. The sample in question was cultured CD8+ T cells from PBMCs, obtained from culture after CMV antigen stimulation. The rearrangement links TRBV6-2 or TRBV6-3 to TRBJ2-1, with a possible D match to TRBD1 (6 bases). The CDR3, as DNA: TGTGCCAGCAGCCCGGGACAATCACCCTACAATGAGCAGTTCTTC. It translates to CASSPGQSPYNEQFF.